What follows are 32 T cell receptor beta chains derived from one specimen sequenced in a study of T cell changes during pregnancy in multiple sclerosis. Repertoires were generated with immunoSEQ multiplex PCR, while TCRdb's copy carries only in-frame clones and drops some. The sample includes 60,000 to 70,000 clones, around 91% seen only once; the top ten take approximately 1.5%. The starting material was peripheral blood, obtained in the third trimester of pregnancy. Receptors originate from a female donor in good health, enrolled as a control in a pregnancy study.

The CDR3 nucleotides are TGTGCCAGCAGCGTGACGGGCAGGGGGGCTGAGCAGTTCTTC. The encoded protein is CASSVTGRGAEQFF. The chain has TRBV9 and TRBJ2-1; a weak D match, TRBD1 (7 bases). In germline, CDR1 is SGDLS, CDR2 YYNGEE. The germline V and J ends were trimmed by 2 bases and 9 bases, with 15 bases remaining between them. The CDR3 loop spans 14 amino acids.

V gene TRBV10-3 combines with J gene TRBJ1-2; D is unresolved. Germline V gene data show CDR1 as ENHRY and CDR2 as SYGVKD. CDR3 length: 14 amino acids. V lost 4 bases and J lost 5, with 14 bases in between. In DNA, the CDR3 is TGTGCCATCAGTGCCCCGGCACGGAGTTATGGCTACACCTTC. This encodes CAISAPARSYGYTF.

The gene calls are TRBV5-1 and TRBJ1-2; D unclear. The CDR3 sequence is 11 residues long. Germline assignment: CDR1 SGHRS and CDR2 YFSETQ. Trimming removed 7 bases at V and 6 bases at J, with 10 bases between. The CDR3 protein is CASGPRDGYTF. In DNA form, the CDR3 reads TGCGCCAGCGGCCCCCGGGATGGCTACACCTTC.

Details on this clone: Other nucleotide sequences from this sample produce the same CDR3. The rearrangement links TRBV18 to TRBJ1-5; D remains ambiguous. The CDR3 length is 14 residues. V lost 2 bases and J 4 bases, leaving 9 bases between the germline ends. Germline-derived CDR1 and CDR2 are KGHSH and LQKENI. CDR3 DNA sequence: TGTGCCAGCTCACCAGGGCAGATTAATCAGCCCCAGCATTTT. This codes for CASSPGQINQPQHF.

The chain links TRBV30 to TRBJ1-5, with D maybe TRBD1 (5 bases). CDR1 GTSNPN and CDR2 SVGIG come from the germline V gene (reference sequence). Trimming took 1 base from V and 5 from J, leaving 18 bases between them. The CDR3 is made up of 16 amino acids. The CDR3 region is CAWSAKGQGGDQPQHF. Written as DNA, the CDR3 is TGTGCCTGGAGTGCCAAGGGGCAGGGAGGAGATCAGCCCCAGCATTTT.

This chain uses TRBV4-2 with TRBJ2-3; D may be TRBD2 (6 bases). The CDR3 has 15 residues. V lost 0 bases and J 2 bases, leaving 9 bases between the germline ends. Germline CDR1 is LGHNA and CDR2 is YNFKEQ. The CDR3 sequence is CASSQDGGDTDTQYF. CDR3 coding DNA: TGTGCCAGCAGCCAAGACGGCGGGGACACAGATACGCAGTATTTT.

This sequence joins TRBV19 and TRBJ1-1, with TRBD1 matching over 10 bases. V lost 9 bases and J lost 11; bases outside the gene matches: 12. The CDR3 consists of 13 residues. The V gene's germline CDR1 is LNHDA and CDR2 SQIVND (reference sequence). CDR3 region: CASTHGTGAIAFF. The CDR3 nucleotides are TGTGCCAGCACCCACGGGACAGGGGCCATTGCTTTCTTT.

The rearrangement joins TRBV15 to TRBJ2-4; a possible D gene is TRBD2 (5 bases). The CDR3 sequence is 21 residues long. V was trimmed by 0 bases and J by 2 bases, leaving 26 bases between them. Per germline, CDR1 LNHNV and CDR2 YYDKDF (reference sequence). This CDR3 reads CATSRDSRVESGRNTKNIQYF. The CDR3 DNA follows: TGTGCCACCAGCAGAGATAGTCGGGTCGAAAGCGGAAGAAATACCAAAAACATTCAGTACTTC.

V gene TRBV5-1 combines with J gene TRBJ1-2; 9 bases line up with TRBD1. Trimming took 3 bases from V and 6 from J; bases not matched to a gene: 9. The CDR3 sequence is 15 residues long. Germline CDR1 reads SGHRS; CDR2 reads YFSETQ. The CDR3 spells CASSSSGTGQDGYTF. In nucleotides, the CDR3 is TGCGCCAGCAGCTCATCCGGGACAGGGCAGGATGGCTACACCTTC.

CDR3 nucleotide sequence: TGTGCCTGGAGTGGGGGGGACTATGGCTACACCTTC. Protein sequence: CAWSGGDYGYTF. The chain couples TRBV30 to TRBJ1-2, with D perhaps matching TRBD1 (5 bases). Germline V gene lookup returns CDR1 GTSNPN and CDR2 SVGIG (reference sequence). V was pared by 1 base and J by 3 bases, with 6 bases between. This CDR3 region has 12 residues.

This clone has just a few counts. The gene calls are TRBV5-6 and TRBJ2-7; D might be TRBD1 (5 bases). The germline CDR1 and CDR2 sequences are SGHDT and YYEEEE. V was pared by 2 bases and J by 5 bases, with 11 bases between. CDR3 length: 13 amino acids. The CDR3 region has the DNA TGTGCCAGCAGCTTTCCTCAGGGTCACGAGCAGTACTTC. Its translation is CASSFPQGHEQYF.

The V gene is TRBV11-2, the J gene TRBJ2-7; D ambiguous. The CDR3 has 13 amino acids. V was cut by 3 bases and J by 2 bases, with 8 bases left in between. In germline, CDR1 is SGHAT, CDR2 FQNNGV. CDR3 in DNA: TGTGCCAGCAGCTTCGCACCGGCCTACGAGCAGTACTTC. Translation: CASSFAPAYEQYF.

This rearrangement joins TRBV19 to TRBJ1-5; no clear D. Germline V gene lookup returns CDR1 LNHDA and CDR2 SQIVND (reference sequence). Between the trimmed V and J ends, which lost 6 bases and 3 bases, there was a span of 21 bases. There are 17 residues in the CDR3. The CDR3, as DNA: TGTGCCAGTAGGAACCTGGACGGAGGGCCCGACAATCAGCCCCAGCATTTT. It yields the protein CASRNLDGGPDNQPQHF.

V and J are TRBV7-9 and TRBJ1-6; 8 bases fit TRBD1. With V trimmed by 5 bases and J by 10 bases, 1 base remained unmatched. The CDR3 covers 12 residues. Germline-derived CDR1 and CDR2 are SEHNR and FQNEAQ (reference sequence). This CDR3 is CASSGQGSPLHF. As DNA, the CDR3 is TGTGCCAGCAGCGGACAGGGCTCACCCCTCCACTTT.

The chain carries TRBV4-2 and TRBJ1-5, with unresolved D. The last part of the DNA fits TRBJ2-3 better; the J call may be wrong. This CDR3 spans 16 amino acids. Germline CDR1 LGHNA, CDR2 YNFKEQ. The CDR3 loop reads CASSQGPVGSNQPQYF. The CDR3, as DNA: TGTGCCAGCAGCCAAGGGCCAGTGGGTAGCAATCAGCCCCAGTATTTT.

V usage is TRBV5-1 and J usage is TRBJ1-6; tentative D call: TRBD1 (5 bases). Trimming shortened V by 0 bases and J by 9 bases, and 13 bases separated the two germline ends. The CDR3 is 15 amino acids. Germline V gives CDR1 SGHRS, CDR2 YFSETQ. The CDR3 DNA sequence: TGCGCCAGCAGCTTGGCCCAGGGATCGTTTTCACCCCTCCACTTT. Its translation is CASSLAQGSFSPLHF.

J is TRBJ2-1 and V is TRBV27, with D tentatively TRBD1 (6 bases). The CDR3 has 14 residues. Per the germline V gene, CDR1 is MNHEY and CDR2 is SMNVEV (reference sequence). Trimming pared 6 bases from V and 5 bases from J, leaving 14 bases between. Here the CDR3 reads CASSDRILDNEQFF. In DNA form, the CDR3 reads TGTGCCAGCAGCGACAGGATACTCGACAATGAGCAGTTCTTC.

The chain has TRBV10-3 and TRBJ1-4, with D tentatively TRBD1 (6 bases). The CDR3 is 17 residues long. Germline V lookup: CDR1 ENHRY, CDR2 SYGVKD. Between the trimmed V and J ends, which lost 5 bases and 0 bases, there was a span of 16 bases. The CDR3 reads CAISLGPTGTTNEKLFF. CDR3 coding DNA: TGTGCCATCAGTCTGGGTCCAACAGGGACAACTAATGAAAAACTGTTTTTT.

J is TRBJ2-5 and V is TRBV15, with 7 nucleotides matching TRBD1. This CDR3 is built from 15 residues. Losses at the gene ends were 0 bases for V and 5 bases for J; bases not matched to a gene: 6. CDR1 and CDR2 from the germline V gene are LNHNV and YYDKDF (reference sequence). CDR3 sequence: CATSRDTGVVETQYF. The CDR3 bases are TGTGCCACCAGCAGAGATACAGGGGTAGTTGAGACCCAGTACTTC.

CDR3 amino acids: CASSHTSGGNEQFF. The CDR3 DNA is TGTGCCAGCAGCCACACTAGCGGGGGGAATGAGCAGTTCTTC. The chain links TRBV14 to TRBJ2-1; 12 nucleotides align to TRBD2. J gave up 7 bases and V 3 bases, and 1 base lay outside the gene matches. Germline assignment: CDR1 SGHDN and CDR2 FVKESK. The CDR3 length is 14 residues.

V usage is TRBV7-9 and J usage is TRBJ1-1; 7 bases match TRBD1. The V and J ends lost 5 bases and 4 bases, in that order; junction bases with no gene match: 4. There are 13 residues in the CDR3. The V gene's germline CDR1 is SEHNR and CDR2 FQNEAQ (reference sequence). The CDR3 is CASSQQGSTEAFF. CDR3 nucleotides: TGTGCCAGCAGCCAACAGGGGAGCACTGAAGCTTTCTTT.

This clone appeared a single time. J is TRBJ1-1 and V is TRBV11-1; 9 nucleotides align to TRBD1. V shed 3 bases and J 3 bases; nucleotides not matched to a gene: 5. Germline lookup yields CDR1 SGHAT and CDR2 FQDESV (reference sequence). CDR3 length: 15 amino acids. The CDR3 region is CASSLETGGHTEAFF. The CDR3 DNA follows: TGTGCCAGCAGCTTGGAGACAGGGGGGCACACTGAAGCTTTCTTT.

The chain employs TRBV7-9 and TRBJ1-5, with D possibly being TRBD1 (6 bases). V lost 1 base, J lost 1 base, and 11 bases lay in between. Germline CDR1 SEHNR, CDR2 FQNEAQ (reference sequence). This CDR3 region has 16 residues. The CDR3 here is CASSLEGGRSNQPQHF. The CDR3 nucleotides are TGTGCCAGCAGCTTAGAAGGGGGAAGGAGCAATCAGCCCCAGCATTTT. The whole variable domain, filled in from reference TRBV7-9 and TRBJ1-5, reads DTGVSQNPRHKITKRGQNVTFRCDPISEHNRLYWYRQTLGQGPEFLTYFQNEAQLEKSRLLSDRFSAERPKGSFSTLEIQRTEQGDSAMYLCASSLEGGRSNQPQHFGDGTRLSIL.

The chain links TRBV9 to TRBJ2-7; 7 bases fit TRBD2. J was trimmed by 1 base and V by 2 bases; bases with no gene match: 6. The CDR3 contains 15 residues. Germline CDR1 is SGDLS and CDR2 is YYNGEE. CDR3 loop: CASSVRAGSSYEQYF. CDR3 bases: TGTGCCAGCAGCGTTCGAGCGGGGAGTTCCTACGAGCAGTACTTC.

The chain recombines TRBV7-8 with TRBJ1-2; 7 nucleotides agree with TRBD1. The CDR3 has 15 amino acids. CDR1 SGHVS and CDR2 FQNEAQ come from the germline V gene. After removal of 1 base from V and 5 bases from J, the junction contained 7 bases not matched to a gene. The CDR3 loop is CASSLDRQGGYGYTF. The CDR3 DNA sequence: TGTGCCAGCAGCTTAGACCGACAGGGTGGTTATGGCTACACCTTC. Together with reference TRBV7-8 and TRBJ1-2, the CDR3 gives the full variable domain: GAGVSQSPRYKVAKRGQDVALRCDPISGHVSLFWYQQALGQGPEFLTYFQNEAQLDKSGLPSDRFFAERPEGSVSTLKIQRTQQEDSAVYLCASSLDRQGGYGYTFGSGTRLTVV.

The genes are TRBV4-2 and TRBJ2-1; tentatively, D is TRBD1 (5 bases). Germline values: CDR1 LGHNA, CDR2 YNFKEQ. CDR3 length: 15 residues. V was pared by 0 bases and J by 4 bases, with 10 bases between. The CDR3 spells CASSQEGQPYNEQFF. CDR3 coding DNA: TGTGCCAGCAGCCAAGAGGGGCAGCCTTACAATGAGCAGTTCTTC.

The gene calls are TRBV7-9 and TRBJ1-1; D unclear. This CDR3 has 12 residues. CDR1 and CDR2 from the germline V gene are SEHNR and FQNEAQ (reference sequence). V lost 5 bases, J lost 1 base, and 5 bases lay in between. CDR3: CASSAGNTEAFF. Written as DNA, the CDR3 is TGTGCCAGCAGCGCGGGGAACACTGAAGCTTTCTTT.

V and J are TRBV11-3 and TRBJ1-1; 10 nucleotides match TRBD1. Germline CDR1 SGHNT, CDR2 YENEEA. Trimming removed 4 bases from V and 0 bases from J; junction bases left unmatched: 5. The length of the CDR3 is 16 residues. The CDR3: CASSSTGTGVNTEAFF. The CDR3 region has the DNA TGTGCCAGCAGCTCTACCGGGACAGGGGTGAACACTGAAGCTTTCTTT.

This clone was found a few times. The chain recombines TRBV9 with TRBJ1-1; D gene ambiguous. Germline lookup yields CDR1 SGDLS and CDR2 YYNGEE. Deletions cut 4 bases from V and 1 base from J, with 11 bases between. The CDR3 is made up of 14 amino acids. The DNA of the CDR3 is TGTGCCAGCAGCCTGCTCGCGGAGAACACTGAAGCTTTCTTT. This encodes CASSLLAENTEAFF.

This sequence joins TRBV4-1 and TRBJ2-5, with 7 bases lining up with TRBD1. V trimming: 1 base; J trimming: 2 bases; junction bases outside the gene matches: 13. There are 18 residues in the CDR3. In germline, CDR1 is MGHRA, CDR2 YSYEKL. The CDR3 bases are TGCGCCAGCAGCCAAGTGAGACAGGGAGCCCCCTTTCAAGAGACCCAGTACTTC. Encoded protein: CASSQVRQGAPFQETQYF.

The genes are TRBV5-4 and TRBJ1-6, with D unresolved. The V and J ends lost 0 bases and 7 bases respectively, with 14 bases between them. Germline CDR1 reads SGHNT; CDR2 reads YYREEE (reference sequence). The CDR3 spans 16 residues. CDR3 DNA: TGTGCCAGCAGCTTGGCCCCCACAAAAAGAAATTCACCCCTCCACTTT. Its protein product is CASSLAPTKRNSPLHF.

This chain uses TRBV6-6 with TRBJ1-5; D is possibly TRBD1 (6 bases). V dropped 6 bases and J dropped 3 bases, with 15 bases sitting between them. Germline V gives CDR1 MNHNY, CDR2 SVGAGI (reference sequence). The CDR3 has 15 amino acids. CDR3 amino acids: CASSYGGQNNQPQHF. As DNA, the CDR3 is TGTGCCAGCAGCTACGGGGGACAAAACAATCAGCCCCAGCATTTT.